The clone carrying this T cell receptor beta chain appeared a single time. Its antigen is unidentified. These data originate in a study of radiotherapy plus CTLA-4 blockade in lung cancer. Study as a whole: For 18% of patients, objective responses occurred, and just over 30% had disease control.

This CDR3 has 14 amino acids. V was pared by 1 base and J by 1 base, with 7 bases between. The germline V gene encodes CDR1 MGHRA and CDR2 YSYEKL. General study points: Early clone dynamics of blood T cells, plus interferon-beta, reportedly predicted response best. There was expansion of tumor-derived TCR clones in blood after radiotherapy plus ipilimumab.

The protocol was immunoSEQ multiplex PCR, while the TCRdb copy is restricted to in-frame clones and leaves out a portion. The repertoire holds approximately 52,000 clones, around 75% seen once, with about 8% in the top ten. CTLA-4 blockade with ipilimumab, together with focal radiation, was given to patients with chemo-refractory metastatic non-small-cell lung cancer. The starting material was peripheral blood, obtained from a patient treated with radiotherapy plus ipilimumab. The clonotype was recovered from a human donor with non-small cell lung cancer who had a complete response to radiotherapy plus ipilimumab. This sequence joins TRBV4-1 and TRBJ2-5; unclear D gene. The CDR3 sequence: CASSQVGIQETQYF. The CDR3 DNA follows: TGCGCCAGCAGCCAAGTTGGCATCCAAGAGACCCAGTACTTC.